This record looks at one T cell receptor beta chain sequence and its context. The entry originates in a study of T cell changes during pregnancy in multiple sclerosis. Only in-frame clones appear in the TCRdb table, and some are missing; sequencing was by immunoSEQ multiplex PCR. This table has more than 9,000 clones, around 89% appearing once. With 5 bases clipped from V and 2 bases from J, the junction kept 6 bases outside the gene matches. CDR3 length: 16 residues. The germline CDR1 and CDR2 sequences are SEHNR and FQNEAQ (reference sequence). The sample here was CD8+ T cells from peripheral blood mononuclear cells, taken in the first trimester of pregnancy. The clonotype was recovered from a female donor in good health, enrolled as a control in a pregnancy study. The chain joins TRBV7-9 to TRBJ2-3, with TRBD1 matching 11 bases. CDR3 in DNA: TGTGCCAGCAGCCCAAGGACAGGGGGCAACACAGATACGCAGTATTTT. This gives the protein CASSPRTGGNTDTQYF.